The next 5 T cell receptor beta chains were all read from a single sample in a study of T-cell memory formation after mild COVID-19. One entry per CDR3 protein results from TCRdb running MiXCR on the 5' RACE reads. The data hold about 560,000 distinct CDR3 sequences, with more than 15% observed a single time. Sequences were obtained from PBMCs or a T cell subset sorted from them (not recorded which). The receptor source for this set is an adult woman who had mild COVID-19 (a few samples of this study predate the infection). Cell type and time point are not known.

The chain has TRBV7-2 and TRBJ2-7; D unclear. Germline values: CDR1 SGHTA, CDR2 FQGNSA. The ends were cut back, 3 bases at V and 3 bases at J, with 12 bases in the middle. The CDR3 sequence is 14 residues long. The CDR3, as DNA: TGTGCCAGCAGCTTGGGTTCACAGTACTACGAGCAGTACTTC. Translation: CASSLGSQYYEQYF. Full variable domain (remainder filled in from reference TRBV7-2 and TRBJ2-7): GAGVSQSPSNKVTEKGKDVELRCDPISGHTALYWYRQSLGQGLEFLIYFQGNSAPDKSGLPSDRFSAERTGGSVSTLTIQRTQQEDSAVYLCASSLGSQYYEQYFGPGTRLTVT.

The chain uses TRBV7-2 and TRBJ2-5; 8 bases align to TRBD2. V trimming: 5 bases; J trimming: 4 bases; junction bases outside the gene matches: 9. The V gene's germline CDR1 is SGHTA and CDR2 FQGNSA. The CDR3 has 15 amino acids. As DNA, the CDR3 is TGTGCCAGCAGCCGGGCAGCGGGAGACGGAGAGACCCAGTACTTC. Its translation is CASSRAAGDGETQYF. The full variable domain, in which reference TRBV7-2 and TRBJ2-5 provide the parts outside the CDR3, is GAGVSQSPSNKVTEKGKDVELRCDPISGHTALYWYRQSLGQGLEFLIYFQGNSAPDKSGLPSDRFSAERTGGSVSTLTIQRTQQEDSAVYLCASSRAAGDGETQYFGPGTRLLVL.

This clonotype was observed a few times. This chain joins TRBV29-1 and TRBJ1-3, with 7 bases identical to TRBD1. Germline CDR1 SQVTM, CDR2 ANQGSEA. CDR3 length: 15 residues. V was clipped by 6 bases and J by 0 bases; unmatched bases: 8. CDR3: CSVTGTDTSGNTIYF. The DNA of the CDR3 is TGCAGCGTGACCGGGACAGACACCTCTGGAAACACCATATATTTT. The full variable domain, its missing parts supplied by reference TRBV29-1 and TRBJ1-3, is SAVISQKPSRDICQRGTSLTIQCQVDSQVTMMFWYRQQPGQSLTLIATANQGSEATYESGFVIDKFPISRPNLTFSTLTVSNMSPEDSSIYLCSVTGTDTSGNTIYFGEGSWLTVV.

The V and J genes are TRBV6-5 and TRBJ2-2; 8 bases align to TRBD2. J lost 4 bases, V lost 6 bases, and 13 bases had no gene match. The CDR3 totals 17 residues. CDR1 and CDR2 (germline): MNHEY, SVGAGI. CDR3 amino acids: CASRAFAGLVGTGELFF. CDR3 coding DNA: TGTGCCAGCAGAGCTTTCGCGGGACTAGTGGGCACCGGGGAGCTGTTTTTT.

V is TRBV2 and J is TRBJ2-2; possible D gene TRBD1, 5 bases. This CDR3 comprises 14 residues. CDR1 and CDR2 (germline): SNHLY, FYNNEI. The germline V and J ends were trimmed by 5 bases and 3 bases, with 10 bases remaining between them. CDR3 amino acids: CASSRGLDTGELFF. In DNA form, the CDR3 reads TGTGCCAGCAGTAGGGGATTGGACACCGGGGAGCTGTTTTTT.